A selection of T cell receptor beta chains follows, all from one sample in a study of CD8 T cells in Susac syndrome. TCRdb passed the immunoSEQ multiplex PCR reads through MiXCR, listing each CDR3 protein once. The sample yields about 66,000 distinct CDR3 sequences, about 94% seen once. Sequenced: CD8+ T cells from PBMCs. The receptors shown here come from a human donor with multiple sclerosis. Each CDR3 is given with its conserved first and last residue.

>TRBV27|TRBJ2-7
CASSRWTRDFNSYEQYF
>TRBV9|TRBJ2-1
CASSVGTSGLNEQFF
>TRBV6-5|TRBJ2-1
CASSYSGDSYNEQFF
>TRBV29-1|TRBJ1-2
CSVGQTNYGYTF
>TRBV27|TRBJ2-1
CASSADTPYNEQFF
>TRBV29-1|TRBJ2-1
CSGGGDGQGIFF
>TRBV3-1|TRBJ1-1
CASSQVRDGGNTEAFF
>TRBV6-5|TRBJ1-1
CASSSHRENTEAFF
>TRBV13|TRBJ2-7
CASSLNTGDEQYF
>TRBV5-8|TRBJ1-5
CASSQYSNQPQHF
>TRBV5-4|TRBJ2-2
CASGLGDNTGELFF
>TRBV20-1|TRBJ1-1
CSARVTRPEAFF
>TRBV4-1|TRBJ2-1
CASSQASRRSYNEQFF
>TRBV9|TRBJ2-4
CASSDPGNIQYF
>TRBV6-4|TRBJ2-3
CASSASGGTDTQYF
>TRBV27|TRBJ2-7
CASSFGSGGSYEQYF